This T cell receptor (beta chain) is drawn from a study of blood T cell repertoires in COVID-19. Measured with immunoSEQ multiplex PCR; TCRdb has only the in-frame clones, and not every one. Of about 300,000 clones listed, about nine tenths are singletons. The CDR3 extends over 15 amino acids. Germline V CDR1 and CDR2: MDHEN, SYDVKM. V shed 3 bases and J 5 bases; nucleotides not matched to a gene: 8. The clonotype originates from a woman in her twenties or thirties with COVID-19, enrolled during active disease. This chain uses TRBV28 with TRBJ1-1; 8 nucleotides agree with TRBD1. Sequenced input: peripheral blood. The CDR3 DNA is TGTGCCAGCAGTTTTCGGACAGGGAGGAATACTGAAGCTTTCTTT. Translation: CASSFRTGRNTEAFF.